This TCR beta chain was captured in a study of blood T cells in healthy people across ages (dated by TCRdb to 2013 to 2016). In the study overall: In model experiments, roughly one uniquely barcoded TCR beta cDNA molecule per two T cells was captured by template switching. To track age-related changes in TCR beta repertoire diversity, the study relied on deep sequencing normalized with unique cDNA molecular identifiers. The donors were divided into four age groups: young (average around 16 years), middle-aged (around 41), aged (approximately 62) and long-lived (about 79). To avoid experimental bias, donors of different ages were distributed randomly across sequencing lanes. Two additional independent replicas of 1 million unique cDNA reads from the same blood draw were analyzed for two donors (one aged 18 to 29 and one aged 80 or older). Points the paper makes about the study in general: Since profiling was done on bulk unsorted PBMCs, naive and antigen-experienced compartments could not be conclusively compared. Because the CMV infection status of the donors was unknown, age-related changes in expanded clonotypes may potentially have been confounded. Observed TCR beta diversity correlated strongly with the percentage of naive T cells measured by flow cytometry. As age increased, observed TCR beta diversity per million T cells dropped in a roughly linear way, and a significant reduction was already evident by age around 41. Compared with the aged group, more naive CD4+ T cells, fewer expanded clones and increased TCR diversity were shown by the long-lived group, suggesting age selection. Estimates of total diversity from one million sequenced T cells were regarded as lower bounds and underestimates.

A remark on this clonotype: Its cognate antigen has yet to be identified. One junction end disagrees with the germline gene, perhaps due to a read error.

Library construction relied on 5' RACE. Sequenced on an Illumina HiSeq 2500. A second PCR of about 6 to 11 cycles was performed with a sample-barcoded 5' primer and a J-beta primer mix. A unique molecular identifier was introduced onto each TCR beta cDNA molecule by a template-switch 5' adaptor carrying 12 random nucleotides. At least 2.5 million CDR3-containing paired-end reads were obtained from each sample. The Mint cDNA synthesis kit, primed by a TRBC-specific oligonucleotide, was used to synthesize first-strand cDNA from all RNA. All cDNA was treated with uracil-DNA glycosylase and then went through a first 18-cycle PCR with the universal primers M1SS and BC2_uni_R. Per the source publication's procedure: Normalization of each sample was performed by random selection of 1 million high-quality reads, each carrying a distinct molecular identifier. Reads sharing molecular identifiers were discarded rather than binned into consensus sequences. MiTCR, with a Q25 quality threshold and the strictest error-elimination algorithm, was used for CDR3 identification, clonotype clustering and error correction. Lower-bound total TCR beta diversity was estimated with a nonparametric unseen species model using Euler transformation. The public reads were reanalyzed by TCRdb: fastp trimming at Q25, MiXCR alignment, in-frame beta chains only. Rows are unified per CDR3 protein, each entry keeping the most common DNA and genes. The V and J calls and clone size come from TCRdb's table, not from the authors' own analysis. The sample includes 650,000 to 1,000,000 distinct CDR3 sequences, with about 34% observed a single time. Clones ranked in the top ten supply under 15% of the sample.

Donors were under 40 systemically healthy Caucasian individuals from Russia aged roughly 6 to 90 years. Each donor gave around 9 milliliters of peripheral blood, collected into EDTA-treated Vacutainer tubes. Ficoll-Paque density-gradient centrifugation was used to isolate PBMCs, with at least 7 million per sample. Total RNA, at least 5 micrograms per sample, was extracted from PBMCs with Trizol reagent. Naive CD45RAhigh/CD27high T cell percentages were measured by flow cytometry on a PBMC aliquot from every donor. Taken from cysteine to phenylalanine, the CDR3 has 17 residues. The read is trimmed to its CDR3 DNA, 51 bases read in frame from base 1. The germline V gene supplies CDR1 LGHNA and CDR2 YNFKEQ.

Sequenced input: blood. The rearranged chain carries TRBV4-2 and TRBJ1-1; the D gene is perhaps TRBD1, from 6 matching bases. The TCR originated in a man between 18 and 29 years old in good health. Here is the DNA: TGTGCCAGCAGCCCGCGCCAGGGGCAGGGGATGAAGACTGAAGCTTTCTTT. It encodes CASSPRQGQGMKTEAFF.